These 18 T cell receptor beta chains came from one sample sequenced in a study of blood T cell repertoires in COVID-19. The table came from immunoSEQ multiplex PCR; TCRdb's copy has only in-frame clones and leaves some out. The table has about 42,000 clones, roughly 80% seen once; the top ten hold under 30%. Sequencing input: peripheral blood. The receptors originated from a woman between 65 and 79 years old with acute or convalescent COVID-19.

This clone was counted once. The rearrangement links TRBV9 to TRBJ1-3; no clear D. CDR1 and CDR2 from the germline V gene are SGDLS and YYNGEE. There are 14 residues in the CDR3. V was shortened by 1 base and J by 0 bases, with 5 bases between the two germline ends. The CDR3 loop reads CASSVQNSGNTIYF. The CDR3 nucleotides read TGTGCCAGCAGCGTACAGAACTCTGGAAACACCATATATTTT.

The rearrangement links TRBV6-6 to TRBJ1-1; TRBD1 might be the D (5 bases). The ends were cut back, 2 bases at V and 3 bases at J, with 10 bases in the middle. Germline CDR1 MNHNY, CDR2 SVGAGI (reference sequence). The CDR3 spans 14 residues. CDR3: CASSYGGGDTEAFF. Written as DNA, the CDR3 is TGTGCCAGCAGTTACGGGGGAGGGGACACTGAAGCTTTCTTT.

The gene calls are TRBV28 and TRBJ1-2; TRBD1 matches at 7 bases. J was trimmed by 8 bases and V by 5 bases; bases with no gene match: 14. This CDR3 has 15 residues. The germline V gene has CDR1 MDHEN and CDR2 SYDVKM. The CDR3 protein is CASSTSPDRDGGYTF. CDR3 nucleotides: TGTGCCAGCAGTACCTCCCCCGACAGGGACGGAGGCTACACCTTC.

CDR3 nucleotides: TGTGCCAGCAGCCTGATGACGGGATCCACTGAAGCTTTCTTT. Translation gives CASSLMTGSTEAFF. The rearrangement joins TRBV3-1 (or the pseudogene TRBV3-2) to TRBJ1-1; the D is unclear. The CDR3 extends over 14 amino acids. Germline V gene sequence: CDR1 LGHDT, CDR2 YNNKEL (reference sequence). V was trimmed by 4 bases and J by 4 bases, leaving 13 bases between them.

V and J are TRBV5-6 and TRBJ2-3; 10 positions agree with TRBD2. The CDR3 contains 16 residues. CDR1 and CDR2 from the germline V gene are SGHDT and YYEEEE. J gave up 8 bases and V 2 bases, and 11 bases lay outside the gene matches. The CDR3 loop is CASSLAGGSLSGTQYF. In DNA, the CDR3 is TGTGCCAGCAGCTTAGCGGGGGGGTCCCTCTCCGGTACGCAGTATTTT.

The chain joins TRBV27 to TRBJ2-1, with 12 bases identical to TRBD2. V was clipped by 5 bases and J by 0 bases; unmatched bases: 14. Germline values: CDR1 MNHEY, CDR2 SMNVEV (reference sequence). The CDR3 runs to 20 residues. The CDR3 region is CASSDRTSGKGIRSYNEQFF. Here the CDR3 DNA reads TGTGCCAGCAGTGATAGGACTAGCGGGAAGGGTATTCGCTCCTACAATGAGCAGTTCTTC.

The chain uses TRBV7-8 and TRBJ2-5; D might be TRBD1 (6 bases). The CDR3 runs to 17 residues. CDR1 SGHVS and CDR2 FQNEAQ come from the germline V gene. V was clipped by 2 bases and J by 4 bases, with 20 bases between them. In DNA, the CDR3 is TGTGCCAGCAGCTTACGGGCCCAGGGGAAGGGGCCAGAGACCCAGTACTTC. It encodes CASSLRAQGKGPETQYF. Together with reference TRBV7-8 and TRBJ2-5, the CDR3 gives the full variable domain: GAGVSQSPRYKVAKRGQDVALRCDPISGHVSLFWYQQALGQGPEFLTYFQNEAQLDKSGLPSDRFFAERPEGSVSTLKIQRTQQEDSAVYLCASSLRAQGKGPETQYFGPGTRLLVL.

This clone was detected only a few times. This chain links TRBV27 with TRBJ2-7; 9 bases agree with TRBD2. V lost 8 bases and J lost 4; bases outside the gene matches: 9. Germline-derived CDR1 and CDR2 are MNHEY and SMNVEV (reference sequence). CDR3 length equals 14 residues. CDR3 sequence: CASRARGLAYEQYF. Written as DNA, the CDR3 is TGTGCCAGCCGGGCTCGGGGACTAGCTTACGAGCAGTACTTC.

This clone was counted a single time. The chain joins TRBV28 to TRBJ1-3; D is possibly TRBD1 (5 bases). The CDR3 runs 18 residues. Germline-derived CDR1 and CDR2 are MDHEN and SYDVKM. V dropped 6 bases and J dropped 1 base, with 22 bases sitting between them. CDR3 in DNA: TGTGCCAGCAGCCCCCCCGGAGGGGCCGTTAGATCTGGAAACACCATATATTTT. It is translated as CASSPPGGAVRSGNTIYF. The full variable domain, rest sourced from reference TRBV28 and TRBJ1-3, is DVKVTQSSRYLVKRTGEKVFLECVQDMDHENMFWYRQDPGLGLRLIYFSYDVKMKEKGDIPEGYSVSREKKERFSLILESASTNQTSMYLCASSPPGGAVRSGNTIYFGEGSWLTVV.

This clone was found a few times. V gene TRBV27 combines with J gene TRBJ1-5, with 11 bases fitting TRBD1. J lost 5 bases, V lost 6 bases, and 3 bases had no gene match. Germline values: CDR1 MNHEY, CDR2 SMNVEV (reference sequence). The CDR3 loop spans 14 amino acids. CDR3 nucleotides: TGTGCCAGCAGCCGGACAGGGGGCTATCAGCCCCAGCATTTT. Its translation is CASSRTGGYQPQHF.

The gene calls are TRBV11-2 and TRBJ1-3; a possible D gene is TRBD1 (5 bases). CDR1 SGHAT and CDR2 FQNNGV come from the germline V gene. This CDR3 is 15 amino acids long. Trimming left V 0 bases short and J 4 bases short, with 10 bases between. This CDR3 reads CASSLDGGAGNTIYF. The DNA for the CDR3 is TGTGCCAGCAGCTTAGATGGAGGGGCAGGAAACACCATATATTTT.

This clone occurred once. The genes are TRBV2 and TRBJ2-5, with 9 bases aligning to TRBD2. The CDR3 runs to 15 residues. The germline V gene has CDR1 SNHLY and CDR2 FYNNEI. Losses at the gene ends were 11 bases for V and 2 bases for J; bases not matched to a gene: 12. DNA for the CDR3: TGTGCCTCAGGCGGGAGGGCCTCTGTTCAAGAGACCCAGTACTTC. It encodes CASGGRASVQETQYF.

CDR3 protein: CASSHPGARYGYTF. The CDR3 bases are TGTGCCAGCAGCCATCCAGGGGCCCGCTATGGCTACACCTTC. The chain carries TRBV11-2 and TRBJ1-2, with D maybe TRBD1 (6 bases). Germline CDR1 reads SGHAT; CDR2 reads FQNNGV. There are 14 residues in the CDR3. The V end lost 5 bases, the J end lost 4 bases, and 14 bases lay between the germline ends.

This clone has only one observation. This chain uses TRBV7-2 with TRBJ2-7; the match to TRBD2 covers 11 bases. The CDR3 is 15 residues long. V shed 5 bases, J shed 0 bases, and the junction held 3 bases outside the gene matches. Germline V gene sequence: CDR1 SGHTA, CDR2 FQGNSA. The CDR3 here is CASSAGLADSYEQYF. CDR3 DNA: TGTGCCAGCAGCGCGGGACTAGCGGACTCCTACGAGCAGTACTTC.

The chain combines TRBV4-2 with TRBJ1-1, with 8 nucleotides matching TRBD1. J was trimmed by 3 bases and V by 4 bases; bases with no gene match: 10. CDR3 length: 16 residues. Germline values: CDR1 LGHNA, CDR2 YNFKEQ. Written as DNA, the CDR3 is TGTGCCAGCAGCCCCGGACAGGGAAGGGGGGACACTGAAGCTTTCTTT. Translated, it gives CASSPGQGRGDTEAFF.

The chain uses TRBV7-9 and TRBJ1-1; 10 bases are shared with TRBD1. After removal of 5 bases from V and 3 bases from J, the junction contained 6 bases not matched to a gene. The germline CDR1 and CDR2 sequences are SEHNR and FQNEAQ (reference sequence). The CDR3 is made up of 15 amino acids. CDR3 protein: CASSPGQGVDTEAFF. CDR3 nucleotide sequence: TGTGCCAGCAGCCCCGGACAGGGGGTTGACACTGAAGCTTTCTTT.

V usage is TRBV11-2 and J usage is TRBJ1-6; 10 bases are shared with TRBD1. CDR3 length: 16 amino acids. Germline CDR1 reads SGHAT; CDR2 reads FQNNGV. V lost 4 bases, J lost 9 bases, and 9 bases stayed unmatched. CDR3 in DNA: TGTGCCAGCAGCTGGAACCTGGGACAGGGGAGTTCACCCCTCCACTTT. The encoded protein is CASSWNLGQGSSPLHF.

The genes are TRBV4-1 and TRBJ1-4; D possibly corresponds to TRBD1 (5 bases). CDR3 length: 16 residues. The germline V gene has CDR1 MGHRA and CDR2 YSYEKL. Trimming shortened V by 1 base and J by 5 bases, and 14 bases separated the two germline ends. The CDR3 spells CASSQANTAGNEKLFF. The CDR3 DNA is TGCGCCAGCAGCCAAGCAAATACGGCAGGGAATGAAAAACTGTTTTTT.